The 25 T cell receptor beta chains reported below all come from one sample, sequenced in a study of vaccination and CD4 T cells after COVID-19. Treatment described: roughly ten-day PBMC culture with coronavirus spike peptide pools or control peptides (ViraFEST assay). The unexposed donor's CD4+ T cells were collected before the COVID-19 pandemic (2011-2018). Their specific antigens are unknown. Cultured CD4+ T-cell DNA underwent Oncomine TCR Beta short-read sequencing. TCRdb analysed the PCR reads with MiXCR anew, one entry per CDR3 protein. Among fewer than 2,500 distinct CDR3 sequences listed, 60% were seen once. Sequences were obtained from CD4+ T cells from blood, cultured in vitro. The receptors were gathered from a human donor in good health.

The chain links TRBV6-2 or TRBV6-3 to TRBJ2-7, with D hard to call. Germline V gene sequence: CDR1 MNHEY, CDR2 SVGEGT. This CDR3 is 12 amino acids long. Trimming left V 4 bases short and J 0 bases short, with 4 bases between. CDR3 DNA sequence: TGTGCCAGCAGTTCCACCTCCTACGAGCAGTACTTC. Translated: CASSSTSYEQYF.

The chain couples TRBV6-1 to TRBJ2-7; D possibly corresponds to TRBD2 (5 bases). Trimming stripped 8 bases from V and 1 base from J, with 18 bases between. CDR1 and CDR2 from the germline V gene are MNHNS and SASEGT. This CDR3 comprises 15 residues. CDR3 nucleotides: TGTGCCAGCCTCTCCTTTGGTGGGGAGTCCTACGAGCAGTACTTC. This encodes CASLSFGGESYEQYF.

The V gene is TRBV20-1, the J gene TRBJ1-5; a possible D gene is TRBD1 (6 bases). The germline V gene encodes CDR1 DFQATT and CDR2 SNEGSKA (reference sequence). The V end lost 1 base, the J end lost 0 bases, and 13 bases lay between the germline ends. CDR3 length equals 16 residues. CDR3 sequence reads: CSARAKTGFSNQPQHF. Written as DNA, the CDR3 is TGCAGTGCTAGAGCGAAGACAGGTTTTAGCAATCAGCCCCAGCATTTT.

The J gene is TRBJ2-3, the V gene TRBV20-1, with 9 positions matching TRBD1. The V gene's germline CDR1 is DFQATT and CDR2 SNEGSKA (reference sequence). There are 16 residues in the CDR3. The V and J ends lost 5 bases and 1 base, in that order; junction bases with no gene match: 10. The CDR3 DNA sequence: TGCAGTGCTGAACCCCACAGGGGGCAGGGCACAGATACGCAGTATTTT. It is translated as CSAEPHRGQGTDTQYF.

V and J are TRBV20-1 and TRBJ2-3; TRBD2 is a possible D gene (6 bases). V gave up 0 bases and J gave up 5 bases, with 15 bases separating them. CDR1 DFQATT and CDR2 SNEGSKA come from the germline V gene (reference sequence). The CDR3 has 15 amino acids. CDR3: CSARDLASAGDTQYF. CDR3 nucleotides: TGCAGTGCTAGAGATCTGGCTAGCGCTGGAGATACGCAGTATTTT.

This clonotype was counted only a few times. This chain joins TRBV20-1 and TRBJ2-2; D perhaps matches TRBD1 (7 bases). Germline V lookup: CDR1 DFQATT, CDR2 SNEGSKA (reference sequence). This CDR3 is 14 amino acids long. V gave up 3 bases and J gave up 5 bases, with 13 bases separating them. This chain's CDR3 is CSAREGATTGELFF. DNA for the CDR3: TGCAGTGCTAGGGAGGGGGCGACGACCGGGGAGCTGTTTTTT.

The rearrangement links TRBV19 to TRBJ1-5; TRBD1 agrees at 7 bases. J was trimmed by 7 bases and V by 10 bases; bases with no gene match: 10. The CDR3 consists of 13 residues. Germline V CDR1 and CDR2: LNHDA, SQIVND (reference sequence). The CDR3 sequence is CATEDRFGQPQHF. The CDR3 DNA is TGTGCCACCGAGGACAGGTTCGGCCAGCCCCAGCATTTT.

By sample fraction, this clonotype is medium-sized. The chain joins TRBV7-3 to TRBJ2-1; D remains ambiguous. The CDR3 loop spans 15 amino acids. V dropped 2 bases and J dropped 1 base, with 9 bases sitting between them. Looked up from germline, CDR1 is SGHTA and CDR2 is FQGTGA. In DNA, the CDR3 is TGTGCCAGCAGCTTAGAGGCGAATTCCTACAATGAGCAGTTCTTC. This encodes CASSLEANSYNEQFF.

By its share, this clonotype is medium-sized. The genes are TRBV28 and TRBJ1-1; TRBD1 is a possible D gene (5 bases). This CDR3 spans 15 amino acids. Germline V gives CDR1 MDHEN, CDR2 SYDVKM. With 5 bases removed from V and 0 bases from J, the gap between germline ends came to 13 bases. DNA of the CDR3: TGTGCCAGCAGTCTGGAACAGGCGGTGAACACTGAAGCTTTCTTT. This codes for CASSLEQAVNTEAFF. Full variable domain (rest looked up from reference TRBV28 and TRBJ1-1): DVKVTQSSRYLVKRTGEKVFLECVQDMDHENMFWYRQDPGLGLRLIYFSYDVKMKEKGDIPEGYSVSREKKERFSLILESASTNQTSMYLCASSLEQAVNTEAFFGQGTRLTVV.

The CDR3 sequence: CASSYYGGRVNTEAFF. The DNA for the CDR3 is TGTGCCAGCAGTTACTATGGGGGGCGCGTGAACACTGAAGCTTTCTTT. The V gene is TRBV6-5, the J gene TRBJ1-1, with D maybe TRBD1 (6 bases). The CDR3 consists of 16 residues. The V and J ends lost 1 base and 0 bases respectively, with 12 bases between them. The germline gives CDR1 MNHEY, CDR2 SVGAGI.

V is TRBV20-1 and J is TRBJ2-7; D remains unclear. Germline V gene sequence: CDR1 DFQATT, CDR2 SNEGSKA (reference sequence). The CDR3 has 12 amino acids. V shed 6 bases and J shed 2 bases, with 11 bases lying between them. Here the CDR3 reads CSAHAPPYEQYF. The CDR3 DNA follows: TGCAGTGCCCACGCACCCCCCTACGAGCAGTACTTC.

The genes are TRBV6-2 or TRBV6-3 and TRBJ1-1; D might be TRBD1 (6 bases). V was clipped by 10 bases and J by 0 bases, with 21 bases between them. The CDR3 covers 16 residues. The V gene's germline CDR1 is MNHEY and CDR2 SVGEGT. CDR3 DNA: TGTGCCACCGGGAGAGGACAGCGTAACCTGAACACTGAAGCTTTCTTT. It translates to CATGRGQRNLNTEAFF.

J is TRBJ2-7 and V is TRBV6-1; TRBD2 matches at 12 bases. Germline CDR1 is MNHNS and CDR2 is SASEGT. V lost 3 bases and J lost 2; bases outside the gene matches: 2. This CDR3 is built from 15 residues. The CDR3 sequence is CASSDGTSGPYEQYF. The CDR3 DNA is TGTGCCAGCAGTGACGGGACTAGCGGGCCCTACGAGCAGTACTTC.

This chain links TRBV7-3 with TRBJ2-3; TRBD2 matches 16 bases. CDR1 is SGHTA, CDR2 FQGTGA, per germline. Trimming at V came to 4 bases and at J to 3 bases, leaving 10 bases not matched to a gene. The CDR3 has 19 amino acids. CDR3 DNA sequence: TGTGCCAGCAGCTCCCCCGGGACTAGCGGGGGGGCCGGTACAGATACGCAGTATTTT. Translating it yields CASSSPGTSGGAGTDTQYF.

The chain recombines TRBV20-1 with TRBJ1-1; D not certain. Germline CDR1 and CDR2: DFQATT and SNEGSKA (reference sequence). V dropped 0 bases and J dropped 6 bases, with 11 bases sitting between them. The CDR3 runs to 13 residues. The chain's CDR3 is CSARDRVRSEAFF. CDR3 DNA sequence: TGCAGTGCTAGAGATAGGGTGCGGTCTGAAGCTTTCTTT.

The V gene is TRBV18, the J gene TRBJ2-5; no definite D call. V was clipped by 2 bases and J by 4 bases, with 8 bases between them. CDR1 KGHSH and CDR2 LQKENI come from the germline V gene. This CDR3 is built from 13 residues. The CDR3 DNA is TGTGCCAGCTCACCAGGGATCCCAGAGACCCAGTACTTC. Its protein product is CASSPGIPETQYF.

The V and J genes are TRBV12-3 or TRBV12-4 and TRBJ2-3; 7 nucleotides agree with TRBD2. The CDR3 has 13 residues. The V gene end was trimmed by 1 base and the J gene end by 8 bases; junction bases not matched to a gene: 3. CDR3 amino acids: CASSLGREGTQYF. In DNA form, the CDR3 reads TGTGCCAGCAGTTTAGGTAGGGAGGGTACGCAGTATTTT.

The rearrangement uses TRBV2 and TRBJ1-6, with 10 bases matching TRBD1. Germline V gene lookup returns CDR1 SNHLY and CDR2 FYNNEI. The CDR3 totals 15 residues. V dropped 2 bases and J dropped 15; count of bases not matched to a gene: 10. The CDR3 sequence is CASSEYGTGERHLHF. The CDR3, as DNA: TGTGCCAGCAGTGAATACGGGACAGGGGAAAGGCACCTCCACTTT.

V usage is TRBV2 and J usage is TRBJ1-6; the match to TRBD1 covers 7 bases. CDR1 and CDR2 from the germline V gene are SNHLY and FYNNEI. Unmatched junction bases numbered 12, after V lost 5 bases and J lost 14 bases. The CDR3 length is 14 residues. The CDR3 sequence: CASSRDSSIEALHF. For the CDR3, the DNA is TGTGCCAGCAGTCGGGACAGTTCGATAGAGGCCCTCCACTTT.

The gene calls are TRBV11-1 and TRBJ2-3; D possibly corresponds to TRBD2 (5 bases). The V end was cut by 0 bases, the J end by 0 bases, with 16 bases between. CDR3 size: 18 residues. The germline V gene has CDR1 SGHAT and CDR2 FQDESV (reference sequence). CDR3 region: CASSLAIGVDASTDTQYF. In DNA, the CDR3 is TGTGCCAGCAGCTTAGCAATCGGGGTCGACGCTAGCACAGATACGCAGTATTTT. The entire variable domain, with the rest obtained from reference TRBV11-1 and TRBJ2-3, is as follows: EAEVAQSPRYKITEKSQAVAFWCDPISGHATLYWYRQILGQGPELLVQFQDESVVDDSQLPKDRFSAERLKGVDSTLKIQPAELGDSAMYLCASSLAIGVDASTDTQYFGPGTRLTVL.

This chain links TRBV20-1 with TRBJ2-7; D unresolved. Germline CDR1 reads DFQATT; CDR2 reads SNEGSKA (reference sequence). This CDR3 contains 11 residues. The V gene lost 0 bases and the J gene lost 5 bases, with 5 bases spanning the gap. The DNA of the CDR3 is TGCAGTGCTAGAGACACAGACGAGCAGTACTTC. Its translation is CSARDTDEQYF.

The CDR3 region is CASSEAGNIQYF. As DNA, the CDR3 is TGTGCCAGCAGTGAAGCGGGAAACATTCAGTACTTC. J is TRBJ2-4 and V is TRBV25-1, with D possibly being TRBD2 (5 bases). CDR1 MGHDK and CDR2 SYGVNS come from the germline V gene. Trimming pared 2 bases from V and 6 bases from J, leaving 5 bases between. CDR3 size: 12 residues.

This clonotype has a handful of counts. J is TRBJ1-5 and V is TRBV6-5; D is possibly TRBD1 (6 bases). CDR3 length: 16 residues. The V and J ends lost 2 bases and 2 bases respectively, with 13 bases between them. CDR1 MNHEY and CDR2 SVGAGI come from the germline V gene. The CDR3 coding sequence is TGTGCCAGCAGTTACCCCTTAGGACAGCGCAATCAGCCCCAGCATTTT. This gives the protein CASSYPLGQRNQPQHF.

The chain recombines TRBV27 with TRBJ2-2; no definite D call. Germline CDR1 MNHEY, CDR2 SMNVEV (reference sequence). Trimming left V 5 bases short and J 6 bases short, with 13 bases between. The CDR3 sequence is 14 residues long. CDR3 DNA sequence: TGTGCCAGCAGTATGGAGATGGTAGCCGGGGAGCTGTTTTTT. This encodes CASSMEMVAGELFF.

This clonotype was observed a single time. The gene calls are TRBV25-1 and TRBJ2-6; 9 bases map to TRBD1. The CDR3 extends over 17 amino acids. V dropped 4 bases and J dropped 0; count of bases not matched to a gene: 4. Germline CDR1 reads MGHDK; CDR2 reads SYGVNS. The CDR3 loop reads CASSVGQGSSGANVLTF. In DNA, the CDR3 is TGTGCCAGCAGTGTAGGACAGGGGAGCTCTGGGGCCAACGTCCTGACTTTC.